Listed below are T cell receptor beta chains from one sample, sequenced in a study of T cell responses to AZD1222 COVID-19 vaccine. This table comes from immunoSEQ multiplex PCR, and its TCRdb copy is limited to in-frame clones, with some not included. The data contain more than 85,000 clones, around 87% of them seen just once; the ten biggest clones take up around 4.5%. The sample consisted of peripheral blood, taken 28 days after the second AZD1222 dose. These receptors were obtained from an adult who received the AZD1222 COVID-19 vaccine. CDR3s include the opening cysteine and the closing phenylalanine or tryptophan. Fields, in order: J gene, D gene, V gene, clone size, CDR3 DNA, CDR3 protein. D genes are given only for firm matches. The size of a clone is reported for some rows only, either as once, few or many, or as a class for expanded clones.

>TRBJ2-3|NA|TRBV21-1|NA
TGTGCCAGCATCGCCTTGGGGGGGACAGGAGATACGCAGTATTTT
CASIALGGTGDTQYF
>TRBJ1-6|NA|TRBV24-1|NA
TGTGCCACCAGTGATTTGCAAGGGGGGCAGGGCTCGAGTTCACCCCTCCACTTT
CATSDLQGGQGSSSPLHF
>TRBJ2-3|NA|TRBV7-2|NA
TGTGCCAGCAGCTCAAGAGATACGCAGTATTTT
CASSSRDTQYF
>TRBJ1-1|NA|TRBV12-5|NA
TGTGCTAGTTCGGGGGCCGTGAACACTGAAGCTTTCTTT
CASSGAVNTEAFF
>TRBJ2-3|NA|TRBV28|NA
TGTGCCAGCAGTTTACGTTGGACAGATACGCAGTATTTT
CASSLRWTDTQYF
>TRBJ2-3|TRBD2|TRBV7-6|NA
TGTGCCAGCAGCCTCTCAGCGGGAGCTGATACGCAGTATTTT
CASSLSAGADTQYF
>TRBJ1-4|NA|TRBV11-2|NA
TGTGCCAGCAGCTTAGCCGCCTCAACTAATGAAAAACTGTTTTTT
CASSLAASTNEKLFF
>TRBJ2-7|NA|TRBV12-3/TRBV12-4|NA
TGTGCCAGCAGTTTAGGGTTCGGGGACGAGCAGTACTTC
CASSLGFGDEQYF
>TRBJ1-2|NA|TRBV25-1|few
TGTGCCAGCAGTGATGGGCAGGGGCGCGGCTACACCTTC
CASSDGQGRGYTF
>TRBJ2-3|NA|TRBV18|NA
TGTGCCAGCTCACCACAGGGGCTAAGCACAGATACGCAGTATTTT
CASSPQGLSTDTQYF
>TRBJ2-3|NA|TRBV30|once
TGTGCCTGGACGATGGGAGAGAGTAGGATCACAGATACGCAGTATTTT
CAWTMGESRITDTQYF
>TRBJ1-3|NA|TRBV15|NA
TGTGCCACCAGCAGAGAGGGGGGGCCAGCTGGAAACACCATATATTTT
CATSREGGPAGNTIYF
>TRBJ2-7|NA|TRBV7-9|once
TGTGCCAGTCGGGACCGCTACTACGAGCAGTACTTC
CASRDRYYEQYF
>TRBJ2-7|NA|TRBV9|NA
TGTGCCAGCAGCGTAGAGGGGGGTGGCTCCTACGAGCAGTACTTC
CASSVEGGGSYEQYF
>TRBJ2-1|NA|TRBV19|NA
TGTGCCAGTAGTATCGTGGCCCACCTGGAGGGGAGAAACAATGTAGGTGAGCAGTTCTTC
CASSIVAHLEGRNNVGEQFF
>TRBJ2-7|NA|TRBV18|NA
TGTGCCAGCTCATACGCAGCCTACGAGCAGTACTTC
CASSYAAYEQYF
>TRBJ2-6|NA|TRBV12-5|few
TGTGCTAGTGGTCGAGGCTCTGGGGCCAACGTCCTGACTTTC
CASGRGSGANVLTF
>TRBJ1-2|TRBD1|TRBV18|NA
TGTGCCAGCTCCCAGGGGACAGCCAACAATAATTATGGCTACACCTTC
CASSQGTANNNYGYTF
>TRBJ2-1|TRBD2|TRBV27|NA
TGTGCCAGCAGTCCCGGACTAGCGGATGAGCAGTTCTTC
CASSPGLADEQFF
>TRBJ2-3|NA|TRBV7-2|NA
TGTGCCAGCAGCTTACTTAGCACAGATACGCAGTATTTT
CASSLLSTDTQYF
>TRBJ1-1|NA|TRBV9|NA
TGTGCCAGCAGCGTAGAGCCAGGGGCAACTGAAGCTTTCTTT
CASSVEPGATEAFF
>TRBJ1-6|NA|TRBV4-3|NA
TGCGCCAGCAGCCAAGATTCAGGGTCGGGTTCACCCCTCCACTTT
CASSQDSGSGSPLHF
>TRBJ1-4|NA|TRBV5-1|few
TGCGCCAGCAGCCGAATGGGTGCGGGTAATGAAAAACTGTTTTTT
CASSRMGAGNEKLFF
>TRBJ1-2|NA|TRBV27|NA
TGTGCCAGCAGTTTAAATGGTGCGGCTGCGCTGGTCTATGGCTACACCTTC
CASSLNGAAALVYGYTF
>TRBJ2-1|TRBD2|TRBV7-2|NA
TGTGCCAGCAGCTCAGGACTAGCGGGGTACAATGAGCAGTTCTTC
CASSSGLAGYNEQFF
>TRBJ1-2|TRBD1|TRBV3-1/TRBV3-2|NA
TGTGCCAGCAGCCAAGCCGTGCCGGGACAGGGCAGTGGCTACACCTTC
CASSQAVPGQGSGYTF
>TRBJ1-5|NA|TRBV28|NA
TGTGCCTGGTGGGCCAATAGCAATCAGCCCCAGCATTTT
CAWWANSNQPQHF
>TRBJ1-6|TRBD1|TRBV5-1|NA
TGCGCCAGCAGCCCTACAGGGGTGGGATCACCCCTCCACTTT
CASSPTGVGSPLHF
>TRBJ2-3|NA|TRBV18|NA
TGTGCCAGCTCACCTGGAGGCTTGGGGGTTACGCAGTATTTT
CASSPGGLGVTQYF
>TRBJ2-1|TRBD1|TRBV5-5|few
TGTGCCAGCAGCTCCCTACTTACAGACAGGGTGGTACAAAATGAGCAGTTCTTC
CASSSLLTDRVVQNEQFF
>TRBJ1-2|NA|TRBV29-1|once
TGCAGCGTCGTCTCAGGGACTACTAACTATGGCTACACCTTC
CSVVSGTTNYGYTF
>TRBJ1-6|NA|TRBV15|NA
TGTGCCACCAGCAGAGATATCGCCGATAATTCACCCCTCCACTTT
CATSRDIADNSPLHF
>TRBJ2-3|TRBD2|TRBV4-2|NA
TGTGCCAGCAGCCCCCCAACATCAGCGGGAGGGGAGGATACGCAGTATTTT
CASSPPTSAGGEDTQYF
>TRBJ2-3|NA|TRBV6-6|NA
TGTGCCAGCAGGACTCAGGGTACAGATACGCAGTATTTT
CASRTQGTDTQYF
>TRBJ2-7|TRBD2|TRBV5-1|NA
TGCGCCAGCAGCTTGGCGGGGGGTAGAGGAGAAGAGCAGTACTTC
CASSLAGGRGEEQYF
>TRBJ2-7|TRBD2|TRBV5-1|NA
TGCGCCAGCAGGCCCGGCGGGCGGGGGGGAAACGAGCAGTACTTC
CASRPGGRGGNEQYF